In its sample, the clone carrying this T cell receptor beta chain was seen many times. Antigen: not known. The germline V gene has CDR1 DFQATT and CDR2 SNEGSKA (reference sequence). The CDR3 is made up of 16 amino acids. Trimming took 6 bases from V and 7 from J, leaving 27 bases between them. An equimolar mix of two oligonucleotides served as the beta constant-region primer for TRBC1 and TRBC2. The ligated cDNA underwent four PCR rounds using SP2 and nested alpha and beta constant-region primers. TCRdb independently ran MiXCR on the UMI-ligation and nested PCR reads; one entry per CDR3 protein. The table lists about 90,000 distinct CDR3 sequences, approximately 10% of them singletons. This sample is drawn from a study of naive and memory T cell subsets. Overall study results and limits: Possibly reflecting memory cells re-expressing CD45RA, a few larger clonotypes occurred in naive repertoires, especially CD8.

The sequence derives from a human donor in good health. V usage is TRBV20-1 and J usage is TRBJ1-2, with no clear D. The sample consisted of naive CD4+ T cells from blood. The CDR3 DNA reads TGCAGTGCCGCATCGGCATTGGGCAACATCCAGAGTGGCTACACCTTC. It translates to CSAASALGNIQSGYTF.